This T cell receptor beta chain was found in a study of read filtering for tumor transcriptome and immune sequencing. On the study more broadly: Among patients, approximately 16 were male and about 15 female, aged about 45 to 85 (mean about 69). RNA-seq yielded only about 75 to 1273 TCR reads, IR-seq about 3.5 to 10.27 million.

A remark on this clonotype: Its specificity is unknown.

Overall study results and limits: This fraction held mixed bone marrow immune cells after CD138-negative sorting.

V lost 3 bases, J lost 10 bases, and 13 bases lay in between. Germline CDR1 reads SGHNT; CDR2 reads YENEEA. The CDR3 extends over 12 amino acids. The library was built from 400 ng RNA with molecular barcoded adaptors for alpha/delta and beta/gamma chains. TCRdb ran MiXCR on the reads and lists one entry per CDR3 protein. This table holds approximately 37,000 distinct CDR3 sequences, roughly 15% found once. This TCR came from a donor at least 40 years old with multiple myeloma. The sample taken for sequencing was a population of CD138-negative cells sorted from bone marrow. The genes are TRBV11-3 and TRBJ2-7; tentatively, D is TRBD1 (5 bases). The CDR3 sequence: CASSFQGSVQYF. Written as DNA, the CDR3 is TGTGCCAGCAGCTTCCAGGGTTCTGTACAGTACTTC.